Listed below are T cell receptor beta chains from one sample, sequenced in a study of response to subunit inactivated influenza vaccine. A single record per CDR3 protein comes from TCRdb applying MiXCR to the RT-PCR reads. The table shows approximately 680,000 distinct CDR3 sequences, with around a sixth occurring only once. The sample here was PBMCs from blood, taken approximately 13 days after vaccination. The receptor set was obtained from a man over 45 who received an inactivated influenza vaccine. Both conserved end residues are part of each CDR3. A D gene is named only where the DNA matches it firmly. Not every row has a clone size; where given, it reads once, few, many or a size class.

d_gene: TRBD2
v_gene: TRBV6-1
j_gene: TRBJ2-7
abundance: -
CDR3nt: TGTGCCAGCAGGGAAGGACTAGCGGGAACCTCCTACGAGCAGTACTTC
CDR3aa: CASREGLAGTSYEQYF

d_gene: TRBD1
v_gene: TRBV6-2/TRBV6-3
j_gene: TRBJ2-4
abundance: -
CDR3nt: TGTGCCAGCAGTTACCTCGCAGGGGGCGCAAGGGACATTCAGTACTTC
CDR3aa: CASSYLAGGARDIQYF

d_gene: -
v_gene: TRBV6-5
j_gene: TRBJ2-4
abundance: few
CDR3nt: TGTGCCAGCAGTTACTTAGGACAGCATCTAACCAAAAACATTCAGTACTTC
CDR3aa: CASSYLGQHLTKNIQYF

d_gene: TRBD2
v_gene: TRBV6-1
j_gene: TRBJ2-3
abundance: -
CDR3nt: TGTGCCAGCAGCCGTTCGGGGTTAGCGGGGGCAGATACGCAGTATTTT
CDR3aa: CASSRSGLAGADTQYF

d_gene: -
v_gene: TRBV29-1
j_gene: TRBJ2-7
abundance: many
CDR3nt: TGCAGCGTTGAAGGATGGGAGGGGGGAATCTACGAGCAGTACTTC
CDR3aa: CSVEGWEGGIYEQYF

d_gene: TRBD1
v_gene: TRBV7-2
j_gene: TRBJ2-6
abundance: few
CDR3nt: TGTGCCAGCAGCTTTCTTGCGGGGACAGGGGGCTACTTGTACTCTGGGGCCAACGTCCTGACTTTC
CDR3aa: CASSFLAGTGGYLYSGANVLTF

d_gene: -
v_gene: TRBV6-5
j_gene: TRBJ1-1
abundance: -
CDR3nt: TGTGCCAGCAGTTACTCGAAACCTGAAGCTTTCTTT
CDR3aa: CASSYSKPEAFF

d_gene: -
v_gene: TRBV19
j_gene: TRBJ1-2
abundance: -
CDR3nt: TGTGCCAGTAACCCATCGCAAACTCCATATGGCTACACCTTC
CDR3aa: CASNPSQTPYGYTF

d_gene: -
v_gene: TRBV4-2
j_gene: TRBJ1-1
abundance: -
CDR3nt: TGTGCCAGCAGCCAAGATAGAAGCACTGAAGCTTTCTTT
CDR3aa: CASSQDRSTEAFF

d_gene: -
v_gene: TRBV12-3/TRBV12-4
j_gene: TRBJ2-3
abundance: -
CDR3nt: TGTGCCAGCAGTTTGAATTTCGGTCTAGCAGTACAGTATTTT
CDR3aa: CASSLNFGLAVQYF

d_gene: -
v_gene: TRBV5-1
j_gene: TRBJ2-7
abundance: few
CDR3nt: TGCGCCAGCAGCCTACAGGAAAACTACGAGCAGTACTTC
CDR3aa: CASSLQENYEQYF

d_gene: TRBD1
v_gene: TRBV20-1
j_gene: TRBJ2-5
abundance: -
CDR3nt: TGCAGTGCTAGAGACCTGGGACAGAACAAGGGGACCCAGTACTTC
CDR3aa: CSARDLGQNKGTQYF

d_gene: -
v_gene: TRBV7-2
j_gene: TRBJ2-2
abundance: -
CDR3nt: TGTGCCAGCAGCTTGGGTGTTTTAGCCGGGGAGCTGTTTTTT
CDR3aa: CASSLGVLAGELFF

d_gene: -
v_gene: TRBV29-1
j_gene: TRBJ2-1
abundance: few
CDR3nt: TGCAGCGTCCGACCCCAGTCGAATGAGCAGTTCTTC
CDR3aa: CSVRPQSNEQFF

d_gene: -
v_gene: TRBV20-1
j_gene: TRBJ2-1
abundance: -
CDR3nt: TGCAGTGCTAGAGCGGGGGCCGTCTCCTACAATGAGCAGTTCTTC
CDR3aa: CSARAGAVSYNEQFF

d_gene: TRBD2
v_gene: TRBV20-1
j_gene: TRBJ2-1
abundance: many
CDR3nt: TGCAGTGCTAGATTTGGGACTATTATCAATGAGCAGTTCTTC
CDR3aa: CSARFGTIINEQFF

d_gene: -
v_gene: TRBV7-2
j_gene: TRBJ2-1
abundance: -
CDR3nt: TGTGCCAGCAGCTTTGGGGACGCCCGATACAATGAGCAGTTCTTC
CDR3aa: CASSFGDARYNEQFF

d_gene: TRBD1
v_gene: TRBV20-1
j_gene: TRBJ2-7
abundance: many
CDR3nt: TGCAGTGTTACCCCCGTGACAGGGGCCTACGAGCAGTACTTC
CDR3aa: CSVTPVTGAYEQYF

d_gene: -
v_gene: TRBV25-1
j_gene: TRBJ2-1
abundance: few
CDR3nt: TGTGCCAGCAGTGAGGCGGGGACGAATGAGCAGTTCTTC
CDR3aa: CASSEAGTNEQFF

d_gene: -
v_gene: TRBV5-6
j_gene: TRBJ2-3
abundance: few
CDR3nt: TGTGCCAGCAGCCGGGACATCCTCGGGACAGATACGCAGTATTTT
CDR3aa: CASSRDILGTDTQYF

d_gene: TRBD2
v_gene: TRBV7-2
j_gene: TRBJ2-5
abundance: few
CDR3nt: TGTGCCAGCAGCTTACAAAGTCGGGAGGGGACCCAGTACTTC
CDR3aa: CASSLQSREGTQYF

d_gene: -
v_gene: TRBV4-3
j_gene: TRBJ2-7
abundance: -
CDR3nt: TGCGCCAGCAGCCAAGATCAGCTAGCCTACGAGCAGTACTTC
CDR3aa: CASSQDQLAYEQYF

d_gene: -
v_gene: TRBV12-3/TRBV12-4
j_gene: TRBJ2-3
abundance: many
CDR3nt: TGTGCCAGCAGTCCCGGGGGCTTAAACACAGATACGCAGTATTTT
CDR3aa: CASSPGGLNTDTQYF

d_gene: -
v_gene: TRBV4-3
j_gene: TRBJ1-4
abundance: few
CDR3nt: TGCGCCAGCAGCCAAGCCGCCGGACAGAAGGGGGAAAAACTGTTTTTT
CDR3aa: CASSQAAGQKGEKLFF

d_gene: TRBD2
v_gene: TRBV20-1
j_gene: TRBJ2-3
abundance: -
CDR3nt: TGCAGTGCTAGAGATCAACTAGCGGGAGTCAGAGATACGCAGTATTTT
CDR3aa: CSARDQLAGVRDTQYF

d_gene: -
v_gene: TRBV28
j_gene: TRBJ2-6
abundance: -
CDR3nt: TGTGCCAGCAGTTTGAGACAGCCTCCTGGGGCCAACGTCCTGACTTTC
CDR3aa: CASSLRQPPGANVLTF

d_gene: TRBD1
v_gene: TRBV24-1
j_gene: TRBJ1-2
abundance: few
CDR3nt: TGTGCCACCAGTGATCGGGACAGATATGGCTACACCTTC
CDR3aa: CATSDRDRYGYTF

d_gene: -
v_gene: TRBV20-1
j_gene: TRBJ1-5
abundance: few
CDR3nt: TGCAGTGCCTCGGACGCAAATCAGCCCCAGCATTTT
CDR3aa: CSASDANQPQHF

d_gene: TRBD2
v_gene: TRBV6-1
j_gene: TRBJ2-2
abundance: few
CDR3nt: TGTGCCAGCAGTAAACAGCGGGGGGGCCTAAACACCGGGGAGCTGTTTTTT
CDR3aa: CASSKQRGGLNTGELFF

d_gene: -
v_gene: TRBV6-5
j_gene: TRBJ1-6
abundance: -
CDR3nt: TGTGCCAGCAGTTACTCGTTCTCAGTCTATAATTCACCCCTCCACTTT
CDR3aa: CASSYSFSVYNSPLHF

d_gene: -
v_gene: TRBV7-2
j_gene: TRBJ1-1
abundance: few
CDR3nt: TGTGCCAGCAGCGCCATAGGGAACACTGAAGCTTTCTTT
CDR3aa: CASSAIGNTEAFF

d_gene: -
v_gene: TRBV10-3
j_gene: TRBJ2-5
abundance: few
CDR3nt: TGTGCCATCAGGGCTGGGGTCACAGAGACCCAGTACTTC
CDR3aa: CAIRAGVTETQYF

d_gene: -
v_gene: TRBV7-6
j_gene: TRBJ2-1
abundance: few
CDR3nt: TGTGCCAGCAGCTTATTTCACGGGAATGAGCAGTTCTTC
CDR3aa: CASSLFHGNEQFF

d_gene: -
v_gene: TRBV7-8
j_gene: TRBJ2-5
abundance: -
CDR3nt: TGTGCCAGCAGCCCGGGGCCGGGCCACCGTTTTGAGACCCAGTACTTC
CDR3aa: CASSPGPGHRFETQYF

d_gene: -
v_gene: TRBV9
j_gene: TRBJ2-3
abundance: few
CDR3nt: TGTGCCAGCAGCGTAGGTGGCGCCTACACAGATACGCAGTATTTT
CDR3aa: CASSVGGAYTDTQYF

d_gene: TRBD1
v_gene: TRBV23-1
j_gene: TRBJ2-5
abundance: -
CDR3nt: TGCGCCAGCAGTCCCACGGGACAGCCCATACAAGAGACCCAGTACTTC
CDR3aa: CASSPTGQPIQETQYF

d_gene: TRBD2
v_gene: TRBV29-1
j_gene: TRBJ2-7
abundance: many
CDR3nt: TGCAGCGTACTCCCCGCCTGGACTAGCGGGAGAGGCGAGCAGTACTTC
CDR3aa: CSVLPAWTSGRGEQYF

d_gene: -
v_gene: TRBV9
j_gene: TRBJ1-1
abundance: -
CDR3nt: TGTGCCAGCAGCGTAGCTGGTTTGAACACTGAAGCTTTCTTT
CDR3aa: CASSVAGLNTEAFF

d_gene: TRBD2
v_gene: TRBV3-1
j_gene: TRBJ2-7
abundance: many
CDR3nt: TGTGCCAGCAGCCAAGCCCTGGGACTAGCGGGAGGCGAGCAGTACTTC
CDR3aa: CASSQALGLAGGEQYF

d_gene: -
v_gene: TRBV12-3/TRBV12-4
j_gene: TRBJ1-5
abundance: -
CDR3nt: TGTGCCAGCAGTTTGACAGAAGCTAATCAGCCCCAGCATTTT
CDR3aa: CASSLTEANQPQHF

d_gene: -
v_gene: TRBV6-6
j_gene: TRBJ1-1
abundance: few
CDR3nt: TGTGCCAGCCACTTCAGGGGTAACACTGAAGCTTTCTTT
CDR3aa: CASHFRGNTEAFF

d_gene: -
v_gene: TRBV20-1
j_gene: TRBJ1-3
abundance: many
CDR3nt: TGCAGTGCTAGAGACACGGGTGGAAACACCATATATTTT
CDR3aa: CSARDTGGNTIYF

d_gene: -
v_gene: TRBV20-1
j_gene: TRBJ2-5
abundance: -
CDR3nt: TGCAGTGCTAGCCTTGGGACACCCGTTTTTGGGACCCAGTACTTC
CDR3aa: CSASLGTPVFGTQYF

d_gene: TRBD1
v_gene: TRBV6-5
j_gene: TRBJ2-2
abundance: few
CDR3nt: TGTGCCAGCAGTTACCCGAGACAGGGTCGCGAGGAGCTGTTTTTT
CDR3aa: CASSYPRQGREELFF

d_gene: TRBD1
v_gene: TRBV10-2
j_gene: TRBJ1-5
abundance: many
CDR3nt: TGCGCCAGCAGACAGGGGGCTGGCAATCAGCCCCAGCATTTT
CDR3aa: CASRQGAGNQPQHF

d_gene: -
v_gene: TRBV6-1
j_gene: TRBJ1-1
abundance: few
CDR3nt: TGTGCCACCAATGGGGGACGGCCGAACACTGAAGCTTTCTTT
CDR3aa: CATNGGRPNTEAFF

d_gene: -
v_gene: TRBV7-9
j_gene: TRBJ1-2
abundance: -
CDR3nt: TGTGCCAGCAGCTTAGGGGGCAGCACAAGGGAAAAGAGCTTC
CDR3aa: CASSLGGSTREKSF

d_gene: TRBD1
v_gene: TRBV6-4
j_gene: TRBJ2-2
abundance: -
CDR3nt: TGTGCCAGCTGTGACAGGGGGCGCGGAACCGGGGAGCTGTTTTTT
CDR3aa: CASCDRGRGTGELFF

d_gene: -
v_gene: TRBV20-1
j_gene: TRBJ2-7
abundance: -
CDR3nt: TGCAGTGCTGATCGGGAGCACGAGCAGTACTTC
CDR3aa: CSADREHEQYF

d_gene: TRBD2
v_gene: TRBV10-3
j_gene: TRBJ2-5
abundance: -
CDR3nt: TGTGCCATCAGCGCGGGACTAGCGGGGCCATGGGGAGAGACCCAGTACTTC
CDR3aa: CAISAGLAGPWGETQYF

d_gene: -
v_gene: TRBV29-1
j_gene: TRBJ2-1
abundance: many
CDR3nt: TGCAGCGTTGAAGATCACGGCAGCTACAATGAGCAGTTCTTC
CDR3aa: CSVEDHGSYNEQFF

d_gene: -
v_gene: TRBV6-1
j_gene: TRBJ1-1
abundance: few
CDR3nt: TGTGCCAGCAGGGGAGGAAAAGGTGGGAGCACTGAAGCTTTCTTT
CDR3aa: CASRGGKGGSTEAFF

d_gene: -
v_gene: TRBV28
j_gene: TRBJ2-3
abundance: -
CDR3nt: TGTGCCAGCAGTCCACTAGGGACCACAGATACGCAGTATTTT
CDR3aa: CASSPLGTTDTQYF

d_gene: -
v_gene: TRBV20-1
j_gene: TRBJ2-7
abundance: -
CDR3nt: TGCAGTGTAAGAGGTGTTTCCTACGAGCAGTACTTC
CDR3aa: CSVRGVSYEQYF

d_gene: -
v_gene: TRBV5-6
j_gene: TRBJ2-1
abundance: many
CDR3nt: TGTGCCAGCAGCTTGCCATACAATGAGCAGTTCTTC
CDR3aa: CASSLPYNEQFF

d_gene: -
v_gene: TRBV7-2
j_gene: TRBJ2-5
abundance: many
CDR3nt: TGTGCCAGCAGCTTAGTCAGTACTGGGGAGACCCAGTACTTC
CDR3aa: CASSLVSTGETQYF